This T cell receptor (beta chain) was identified in a study of blood T cell repertoires in COVID-19. The overall study: Samples of COVID-19 (acute and convalescent) were obtained from the United States, Italy and Spain. T cells, B-cell-depleted T cells, or PBMCs supplied cDNA or gDNA.

In the authors' methods: Amplification with reference gene primers provided the estimates of nucleated cell counts. Method: immunoSEQ multiplex PCR; TCRdb's copy keeps in-frame clones and lacks some. D and trimming were read from the DNA, whereas the V and J calls and clone size are those reported in that table. The repertoire holds 200,000 to 300,000 clones, with around four fifths as singletons. Germline trimming cut 10 bases from V and 3 bases from J; bases unmatched to any gene: 7. The CDR3 totals 13 residues. Germline V CDR1 and CDR2: MNHEY, SVGAGI. The rearrangement links TRBV6-5 to TRBJ1-2; the match to TRBD1 covers 8 bases. The specimen was peripheral blood. The TCR sequence derives from a man in his 60s with acute or convalescent COVID-19. CDR3 in DNA: TGTGCCACCCGGGGGACAGGTCACTATGGCTACACCTTC. Translating it yields CATRGTGHYGYTF.